This TCR beta chain was identified in a study of tumor and adjacent non-tumor tissue in lung cancer. Overall study: The patients, 10 to 11 men and roughly 5 women, were roughly 31 to 85 with stage I to III disease. Study-wide results and caveats: Top 100 clones took a larger repertoire share in normal lung.

The template was RNA from unsorted bulk tissue. TCRbeta libraries were built with three rounds of nested PCR, modified from ARM-PCR. Using its own MiXCR run on the multiplex PCR reads, TCRdb lists one record per CDR3 protein. The data hold under 95,000 distinct CDR3 sequences, with about 67% observed a single time. Regarding this clonotype: What it binds is unknown.

Germline V gene data show CDR1 as MDHEN and CDR2 as SYDVKM. Losses at the gene ends were 7 bases for V and 9 bases for J; bases not matched to a gene: 5. The CDR3 runs 13 residues. This chain links TRBV28 with TRBJ1-6; TRBD1 aligns across 8 bases. This clonotype was sampled from a man aged 55 to 69 with non-small cell lung cancer. Sequences were obtained from lung tumor tissue. The CDR3 bases are TGTGCCAGCACCGGGACAGGCAGTTCACCCCTCCACTTT. This encodes CASTGTGSSPLHF.